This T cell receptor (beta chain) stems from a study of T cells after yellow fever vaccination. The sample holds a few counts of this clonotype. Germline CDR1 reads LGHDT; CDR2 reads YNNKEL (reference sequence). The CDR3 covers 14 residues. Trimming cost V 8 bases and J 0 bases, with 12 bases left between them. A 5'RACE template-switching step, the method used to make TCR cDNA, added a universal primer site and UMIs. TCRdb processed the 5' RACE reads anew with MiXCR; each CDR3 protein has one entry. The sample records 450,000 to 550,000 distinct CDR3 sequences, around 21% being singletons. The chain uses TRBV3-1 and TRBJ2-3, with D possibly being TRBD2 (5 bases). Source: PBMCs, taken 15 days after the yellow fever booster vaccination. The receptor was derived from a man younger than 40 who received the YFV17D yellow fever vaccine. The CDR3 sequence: CASSALASTDTQYF. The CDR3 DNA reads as TGTGCCAGCTCAGCGCTAGCCAGCACAGATACGCAGTATTTT.